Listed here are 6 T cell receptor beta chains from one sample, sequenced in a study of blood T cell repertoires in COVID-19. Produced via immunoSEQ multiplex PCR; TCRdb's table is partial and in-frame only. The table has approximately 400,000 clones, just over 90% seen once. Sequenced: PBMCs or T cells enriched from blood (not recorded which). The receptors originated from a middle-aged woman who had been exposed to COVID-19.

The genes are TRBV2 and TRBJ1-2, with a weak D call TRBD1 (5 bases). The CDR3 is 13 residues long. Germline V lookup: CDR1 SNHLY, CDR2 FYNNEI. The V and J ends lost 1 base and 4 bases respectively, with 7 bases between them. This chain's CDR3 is CASSEDRFYGYTF. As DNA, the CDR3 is TGTGCCAGCAGTGAAGACAGGTTCTATGGCTACACCTTC.

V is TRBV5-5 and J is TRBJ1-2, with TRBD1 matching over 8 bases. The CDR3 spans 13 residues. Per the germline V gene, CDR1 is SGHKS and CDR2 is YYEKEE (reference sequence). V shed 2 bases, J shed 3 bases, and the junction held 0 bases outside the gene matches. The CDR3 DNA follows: TGTGCCAGCAGCTTACAGGGGGACTATGGCTACACCTTC. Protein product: CASSLQGDYGYTF.

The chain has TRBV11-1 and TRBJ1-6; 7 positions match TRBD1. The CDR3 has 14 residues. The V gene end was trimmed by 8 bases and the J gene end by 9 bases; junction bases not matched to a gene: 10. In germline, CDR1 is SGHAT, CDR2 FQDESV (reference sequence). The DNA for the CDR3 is TGTGCCAGCTGGACAGGAACCAGGGGTTCACCCCTCCACTTT. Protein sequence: CASWTGTRGSPLHF. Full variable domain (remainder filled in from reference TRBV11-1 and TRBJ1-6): EAEVAQSPRYKITEKSQAVAFWCDPISGHATLYWYRQILGQGPELLVQFQDESVVDDSQLPKDRFSAERLKGVDSTLKIQPAELGDSAMYLCASWTGTRGSPLHFGNGTRLTVT.

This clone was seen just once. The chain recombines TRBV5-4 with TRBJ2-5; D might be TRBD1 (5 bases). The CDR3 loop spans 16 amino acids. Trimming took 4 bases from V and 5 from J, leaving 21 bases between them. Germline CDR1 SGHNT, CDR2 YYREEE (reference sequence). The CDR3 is CASSGPRAGKRETQYF. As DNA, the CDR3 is TGTGCCAGCAGCGGCCCCAGGGCAGGGAAGAGGGAGACCCAGTACTTC.

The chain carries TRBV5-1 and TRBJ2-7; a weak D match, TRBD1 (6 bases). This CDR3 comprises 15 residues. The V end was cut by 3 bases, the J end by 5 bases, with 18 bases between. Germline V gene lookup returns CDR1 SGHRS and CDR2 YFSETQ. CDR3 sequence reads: CASSSSRGHRDEQYF. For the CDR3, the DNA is TGCGCCAGCAGCTCATCCAGGGGACACCGGGACGAGCAGTACTTC. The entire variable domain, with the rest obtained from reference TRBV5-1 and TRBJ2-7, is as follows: KAGVTQTPRYLIKTRGQQVTLSCSPISGHRSVSWYQQTPGQGLQFLFEYFSETQRNKGNFPGRFSGRQFSNSRSEMNVSTLELGDSALYLCASSSSRGHRDEQYFGPGTRLTVT.

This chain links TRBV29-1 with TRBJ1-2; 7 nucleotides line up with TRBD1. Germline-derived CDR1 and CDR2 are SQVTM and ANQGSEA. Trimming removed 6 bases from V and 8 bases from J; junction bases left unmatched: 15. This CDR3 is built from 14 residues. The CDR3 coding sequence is TGCAGCGTCCTGCGACAGGGTAGGGCTAGAGGCTACACCTTC. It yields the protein CSVLRQGRARGYTF.